One sample yielded the 31 T cell receptor beta chains listed below, sequenced in a study of beta chain features in type 1 diabetes. The sequenced template was cDNA made from the entire isolated RNA. Only in-frame clones appear in the TCRdb table, and some are missing; sequencing was by immunoSEQ multiplex PCR. The repertoire holds 200,000 to 250,000 clones, with roughly 11% as singletons. Input material: central memory CD4+ T cells from blood. These receptor sequences come from a man between 18 and 29 years old in good health.

The chain couples TRBV28 to TRBJ2-6, with 8 bases that match TRBD1. This CDR3 has 18 residues. In germline, CDR1 is MDHEN, CDR2 SYDVKM. J was trimmed by 3 bases and V by 2 bases; bases with no gene match: 9. The CDR3 loop is CASSLMPGGSGGANVLTF. The CDR3 nucleotides are TGTGCCAGCAGTTTAATGCCAGGGGGCTCGGGTGGGGCCAACGTCCTGACTTTC.

For this clone: The junction departs from germline at one end; a sequencing error may be responsible. This chain joins TRBV15 and TRBJ2-1, with 7 bases matching TRBD1. The germline CDR1 and CDR2 sequences are LNHNV and YYDKDF (reference sequence). The CDR3 is 13 residues long. Here the CDR3 DNA reads TGTGCCACCAGCAGAGATTCAGAAACAGGGGAGCTCTTC. Its translation is CATSRDSETGELF.

The chain uses TRBV27 and TRBJ2-7; 8 bases agree with TRBD2. The CDR3 contains 14 residues. With 3 bases clipped from V and 3 bases from J, the junction kept 4 bases outside the gene matches. CDR1 MNHEY and CDR2 SMNVEV come from the germline V gene (reference sequence). As DNA, the CDR3 is TGTGCCAGCAGTTTTCGGCTAGCGGGCTACGAGCAGTACTTC. It yields the protein CASSFRLAGYEQYF.

This rearrangement joins TRBV5-4 to TRBJ2-3; D possibly uses TRBD1 or TRBD2 (5 bases each). Deletions cut 0 bases from V and 4 bases from J, with 15 bases between. CDR3 size: 16 residues. Germline CDR1 is SGHNT and CDR2 is YYREEE (reference sequence). In nucleotides, the CDR3 is TGTGCCAGCAGCTTGGCCCTGGCAGGGACGGCAGATACGCAGTATTTT. Encoded protein: CASSLALAGTADTQYF.

The genes are TRBV28 and TRBJ2-6; TRBD2 is a possible D gene (5 bases). The ends were cut back, 4 bases at V and 4 bases at J, with 14 bases in the middle. CDR1 is MDHEN and CDR2 is SYDVKM in the germline V gene. The CDR3 is made up of 16 amino acids. DNA for the CDR3: TGTGCCAGCAGTTCCCGCCGAGGGATCGGGGCCAACGTCCTGACTTTC. This codes for CASSSRRGIGANVLTF.

The rearrangement uses TRBV7-2 and TRBJ2-5; 7 bases line up with TRBD2. The V segment lost 5 bases and the J segment 4 bases; nucleotides outside the gene matches: 10. This CDR3 region has 15 residues. Germline V lookup: CDR1 SGHTA, CDR2 FQGNSA. The CDR3 loop is CASSRGGELVETQYF. For the CDR3, the DNA is TGTGCCAGCAGCCGTGGGGGGGAGTTGGTAGAGACCCAGTACTTC.

J is TRBJ2-1 and V is TRBV28; D tentatively fits TRBD1 or TRBD2 (5 bases each). CDR3 length: 15 residues. Trimming shortened V by 4 bases and J by 5 bases, and 15 bases separated the two germline ends. Germline CDR1 reads MDHEN; CDR2 reads SYDVKM. The CDR3 protein is CASSSPGTSNNEQFF. In DNA form, the CDR3 reads TGTGCCAGCAGTTCCCCGGGGACGTCAAACAATGAGCAGTTCTTC.

This clone was counted only a few times. The chain has TRBV7-2 and TRBJ1-1; possibly TRBD1 for D (5 bases). Germline CDR1 is SGHTA and CDR2 is FQGNSA. CDR3 length equals 15 residues. V shed 5 bases and J shed 0 bases, with 13 bases lying between them. The CDR3 nucleotides are TGTGCCAGCAGCACCCAGACAGCGCTGAACACTGAAGCTTTCTTT. It specifies CASSTQTALNTEAFF.

The rearrangement joins TRBV9 to TRBJ2-7; 8 nucleotides match TRBD2. The CDR3 totals 15 residues. Germline values: CDR1 SGDLS, CDR2 YYNGEE. V shed 0 bases, J shed 2 bases, and the junction held 4 bases outside the gene matches. The DNA for the CDR3 is TGTGCCAGCAGCGTAGTAGATAGCGGGGCCTACGAGCAGTACTTC. This encodes CASSVVDSGAYEQYF.

This clone was seen a handful of times. The V gene is TRBV9, the J gene TRBJ2-2, with D hard to call. Trimming took off 4 bases at V and 6 bases at J, with 13 bases between the two ends. In germline, CDR1 is SGDLS, CDR2 YYNGEE. The CDR3 totals 14 residues. CDR3 bases: TGTGCCAGCAGCCCCCGACGAGGATCCGGGGAGCTGTTTTTT. Amino acid sequence: CASSPRRGSGELFF.

The chain uses TRBV29-1 and TRBJ2-3; TRBD2 matches 8 bases. With V trimmed by 1 base and J by 4 bases, 10 bases remained unmatched. The CDR3 length is 16 residues. The germline gives CDR1 SQVTM, CDR2 ANQGSEA. The CDR3: CSVEGGVYGRADTQYF. CDR3 nucleotides: TGCAGCGTTGAAGGGGGGGTTTACGGGAGGGCAGATACGCAGTATTTT.

The chain carries TRBV5-4 and TRBJ2-4; 7 bases line up with TRBD1. The CDR3 is made up of 14 amino acids. V lost 3 bases and J lost 6; bases outside the gene matches: 6. From germline, CDR1 is SGHNT and CDR2 YYREEE (reference sequence). The CDR3 loop is CASSYSGTANIQYF. As DNA, the CDR3 is TGTGCCAGCAGCTATTCCGGGACAGCAAACATTCAGTACTTC.

This clone was counted a few times. The rearrangement links TRBV30 to TRBJ1-1, with D possibly TRBD1 on 5 matching bases. Germline values: CDR1 GTSNPN, CDR2 SVGIG (reference sequence). This CDR3 is built from 11 residues. V was clipped by 0 bases and J by 12 bases, with 11 bases between them. DNA of the CDR3: TGTGCCTGGAGTGTACGGGGCCAACCTTTCTTT. Its protein product is CAWSVRGQPFF.

This clone was picked up a small number of times. The chain uses TRBV5-1 and TRBJ2-1, with TRBD2 matching over 11 bases. The V segment lost 4 bases and the J segment 1 base; nucleotides outside the gene matches: 10. This CDR3 region has 18 residues. CDR1 and CDR2 (germline): SGHRS, YFSETQ. The CDR3 reads CASSELAGGRKSYNEQFF. The DNA of the CDR3 is TGCGCCAGCAGCGAGTTAGCGGGAGGGCGGAAGTCCTACAATGAGCAGTTCTTC. Full variable domain (outside the CDR3, taken from reference TRBV5-1 and TRBJ2-1): KAGVTQTPRYLIKTRGQQVTLSCSPISGHRSVSWYQQTPGQGLQFLFEYFSETQRNKGNFPGRFSGRQFSNSRSEMNVSTLELGDSALYLCASSELAGGRKSYNEQFFGPGTRLTVL.

The V call is TRBV19, the J call TRBJ1-2; D gene ambiguous. Germline assignment: CDR1 LNHDA and CDR2 SQIVND (reference sequence). The CDR3 spans 15 residues. Trimming removed 1 base from V and 0 bases from J, with 9 bases in between. CDR3 nucleotide sequence: TGTGCCAGTAGTATAGGCGACGGGGCTAACTATGGCTACACCTTC. Encoded protein: CASSIGDGANYGYTF.

The chain recombines TRBV19 with TRBJ2-7; D is unclear. The CDR3 spans 14 residues. Trimming left V 0 bases short and J 1 base short, with 7 bases between. Looked up from germline, CDR1 is LNHDA and CDR2 is SQIVND (reference sequence). The DNA of the CDR3 is TGTGCCAGTAGTATAGATTCTAGGTCCTACGAGCAGTACTTC. Protein sequence: CASSIDSRSYEQYF.

This clone was observed a few times. J is TRBJ2-3 and V is TRBV5-6; 7 bases align to TRBD2. This CDR3 contains 14 residues. Germline V gives CDR1 SGHDT, CDR2 YYEEEE. The V gene end was trimmed by 5 bases and the J gene end by 0 bases; junction bases not matched to a gene: 3. CDR3 nucleotide sequence: TGTGCCAGCAGTTGGCGGGGGAGCACAGATACGCAGTATTTT. Translated, it gives CASSWRGSTDTQYF.

This chain uses TRBV25-1 with TRBJ2-3; perhaps D is TRBD1 or TRBD2 (5 bases each). Germline V gene data show CDR1 as MGHDK and CDR2 as SYGVNS. V lost 4 bases, J lost 0 bases, and 8 bases lay in between. The CDR3 has 14 amino acids. The CDR3 here is CASSVGVSTDTQYF. For the CDR3, the DNA is TGTGCCAGCAGTGTGGGGGTTAGCACAGATACGCAGTATTTT.

The gene calls are TRBV6-6 and TRBJ2-5, with 8 bases fitting TRBD2. V shed 7 bases, J shed 5 bases, and the junction held 9 bases outside the gene matches. The V gene's germline CDR1 is MNHNY and CDR2 SVGAGI (reference sequence). The CDR3 contains 14 residues. Here the CDR3 DNA reads TGTGCCAGCACCCTGACTAGCGCTCGGGAGACCCAGTACTTC. This translates into CASTLTSARETQYF.

This chain uses TRBV14 with TRBJ2-3; D is ambiguous. The germline V and J ends were trimmed by 0 bases and 1 base, with 14 bases remaining between them. There are 17 residues in the CDR3. Germline V gene lookup returns CDR1 SGHDN and CDR2 FVKESK. CDR3 sequence: CASSQEEPGYGTDTQYF. The CDR3 DNA is TGTGCCAGCAGCCAAGAAGAACCCGGGTATGGCACAGATACGCAGTATTTT.

This clone was observed a handful of times. This chain links TRBV28 with TRBJ2-4, with 7 bases fitting TRBD1. The junction had 9 bases not matched to a gene; V was cut back by 6 bases and J by 7 bases. The CDR3 has 14 amino acids. Germline lookup yields CDR1 MDHEN and CDR2 SYDVKM. CDR3 sequence: CASSPRRGRNIQYF. DNA for the CDR3: TGTGCCAGCAGCCCCCGAAGGGGGCGGAACATTCAGTACTTC.

There are a few counts of this clone. The CDR3: CASQALAGVSYNEQFF. CDR3 bases: TGCGCCAGCCAAGCACTAGCGGGAGTATCCTACAATGAGCAGTTCTTC. The chain joins TRBV5-1 to TRBJ2-1, with TRBD2 matching 11 bases. The CDR3 loop spans 16 amino acids. J gave up 1 base and V 7 bases, and 7 bases lay outside the gene matches. Germline V gene data show CDR1 as SGHRS and CDR2 as YFSETQ.

This clone was observed a handful of times. The chain is built from TRBV6-5 and TRBJ2-5, with TRBD2 matching 11 bases. The CDR3 totals 15 residues. Germline assignment: CDR1 MNHEY and CDR2 SVGAGI. V shed 5 bases, J shed 2 bases, and the junction held 4 bases outside the gene matches. CDR3 nucleotide sequence: TGTGCCAGCAGTGGGGGACTAGCGGTTCAAGAGACCCAGTACTTC. Protein product: CASSGGLAVQETQYF.

This chain joins TRBV7-2 and TRBJ1-2, with 8 nucleotides matching TRBD1. The germline CDR1 and CDR2 sequences are SGHTA and FQGNSA. V dropped 9 bases and J dropped 10; count of bases not matched to a gene: 10. The CDR3 runs to 12 residues. The CDR3 loop is CASNDRGPVYTF. The CDR3 DNA reads TGTGCCAGTAACGACAGGGGCCCGGTCTACACCTTC.

This clone was recorded a few times. Other DNA sequences from this sample encode an identical CDR3 as well. The chain has TRBV5-1 and TRBJ2-5, with 7 positions matching TRBD2. Germline trimming cut 0 bases from V and 4 bases from J; bases unmatched to any gene: 0. Germline V gene lookup returns CDR1 SGHRS and CDR2 YFSETQ. This CDR3 has 13 amino acids. Written as DNA, the CDR3 is TGCGCCAGCAGCTTGGCGGGAGGAGAGACCCAGTACTTC. Its protein product is CASSLAGGETQYF.

This clone was counted only a few times. This chain's CDR3 is CASSYSGLAGREQFF. The CDR3, as DNA: TGTGCCAGCAGTTACTCCGGACTAGCGGGACGTGAGCAGTTCTTC. The chain joins TRBV6-6 to TRBJ2-1; 12 bases line up with TRBD2. The CDR3 has 15 amino acids. Germline loops: CDR1 MNHNY, CDR2 SVGAGI (reference sequence). Trimming removed 0 bases from V and 9 bases from J; junction bases left unmatched: 3.

This clone came up many times. The chain uses TRBV18 and TRBJ2-7; no clear D. The germline V gene has CDR1 KGHSH and CDR2 LQKENI. The CDR3 has 12 residues. Trimming pared 5 bases from V and 2 bases from J, leaving 7 bases between. Here the CDR3 reads CASSVQPYEQYF. CDR3 sequence (DNA): TGTGCCAGCTCAGTGCAGCCCTACGAGCAGTACTTC.

This clone has just a few counts. This may be a read error, as it is one base from a much larger clone. This sample also contains other DNA sequences that code for the same CDR3. The chain recombines TRBV2 with TRBJ1-5; D is unclear. CDR1 and CDR2 (germline): SNHLY, FYNNEI. CDR3 size: 15 residues. The germline V and J ends were trimmed by 7 bases and 3 bases, with 16 bases remaining between them. In DNA form, the CDR3 reads TGTGCCAGCAAACCCCCGACCGGGCCCAATCAGCCCCAGCATTTT. This sequence encodes CASKPPTGPNQPQHF.

This clone was seen repeatedly, ten times or more. The V gene is TRBV7-2, the J gene TRBJ2-7; 8 positions match TRBD1. The germline CDR1 and CDR2 sequences are SGHTA and FQGNSA. The CDR3 contains 15 residues. The V and J ends lost 2 bases and 5 bases, in that order; junction bases with no gene match: 8. The CDR3 is CASSLSGQGSHEQYF. The DNA of the CDR3 is TGTGCCAGCAGCTTAAGTGGACAGGGATCCCACGAGCAGTACTTC.

This clone was detected a few times. V is TRBV25-1 and J is TRBJ2-6, with TRBD1 matching over 9 bases. The length of the CDR3 is 17 residues. V shed 8 bases and J 0 bases; nucleotides not matched to a gene: 8. The germline V gene has CDR1 MGHDK and CDR2 SYGVNS. The CDR3 here is CASFGTGLSSGANVLTF. For the CDR3, the DNA is TGTGCCAGCTTTGGGACAGGGCTCAGCTCTGGGGCCAACGTCCTGACTTTC.

The chain recombines TRBV7-9 with TRBJ1-1; 10 bases are a match to TRBD1. CDR3 length: 17 amino acids. V lost 5 bases to trimming and J lost 1 base; unmatched junction nucleotides: 10. Germline CDR1 reads SEHNR; CDR2 reads FQNEAQ (reference sequence). The CDR3, as DNA: TGTGCCAGCAGCACTGGGACAGGGGTCTTGGCGAACACTGAAGCTTTCTTT. Amino acid sequence: CASSTGTGVLANTEAFF.